These T cell receptor beta chains were read from a single sample in a study of OX40 agonist ivuxolimab in advanced cancers. The protocol was immunoSEQ multiplex PCR, while the TCRdb copy is restricted to in-frame clones and leaves out a portion. The sample contains some 85,000 clones, around 90% of which appear only once. Sequencing was performed on CD4+ or CD8+ T cells sorted from blood, taken in a trial of the OX40 agonist ivuxolimab. These receptors all come from an adult with an advanced solid tumor such as melanoma, head and neck, liver or kidney cancer. CDR3s include the opening cysteine and the closing phenylalanine or tryptophan. Fields, in order: V gene, D gene, clone size, J gene, CDR3 length, CDR3 DNA, CDR3 protein. The D gene is left open where the match is weak. For some rows the clone size is stated as once, few or many, or as a class when expanded; others skip it.

V: TRBV10-3; D: TRBD1; size: -; J: TRBJ2-7; length: 14; DNA: TGTGCCATCAGTTCTGGGGACAGGGGTTACGAGCAGTACTTC; CDR3: CAISSGDRGYEQYF
V: TRBV5-4; D: TRBD2; size: -; J: TRBJ2-3; length: 15; DNA: TGTGCCAGCAGCCTGGGACTAGGTTCTTGGGATACGCAGTATTTT; CDR3: CASSLGLGSWDTQYF
V: TRBV25-1; D: TRBD1; size: -; J: TRBJ1-5; length: 16; DNA: TGTGCCAGCAGTGGGGGACAGGGGGCGAGCTATCAGCCCCAGCATTTT; CDR3: CASSGGQGASYQPQHF
V: TRBV19; D: -; size: once; J: TRBJ2-3; length: 14; DNA: TGTGCCAGTAGTATCTGGGGGAGTCAAGATACGCAGTATTTT; CDR3: CASSIWGSQDTQYF
V: TRBV7-9; D: -; size: -; J: TRBJ2-2; length: 14; DNA: TGTGCCAGCAGCTTGAGGAGAGCTGGAGGGGAGCTGTTTTTT; CDR3: CASSLRRAGGELFF
V: TRBV2; D: TRBD2; size: -; J: TRBJ2-5; length: 12; DNA: TGTGCCAGCAGGGTAGCGGGGGAGACCCAGTACTTC; CDR3: CASRVAGETQYF
V: TRBV6-6; D: -; size: -; J: TRBJ2-7; length: 14; DNA: TGTGCCAGCAGTTACGGTCTCCCTACCTACGAGCAGTACTTC; CDR3: CASSYGLPTYEQYF
V: TRBV4-1; D: -; size: -; J: TRBJ2-2; length: 17; DNA: TGCGCCAGCAGCCAAGATATAGGTCGCAGGGGTGACGGGGAGCTGTTTTTT; CDR3: CASSQDIGRRGDGELFF
V: TRBV14; D: -; size: -; J: TRBJ2-7; length: 13; DNA: TGTGCCAGCAGCCAATTGGGGGTCTACGAGCAGTACTTC; CDR3: CASSQLGVYEQYF
V: TRBV2; D: -; size: -; J: TRBJ2-7; length: 11; DNA: TGTGCCAGCAGTCACAAGTACGAGCAGTACTTC; CDR3: CASSHKYEQYF
V: TRBV6-6; D: -; size: -; J: TRBJ1-1; length: 11; DNA: TGTGCCAGCAGTCAGGGGACTGAAGCTTTCTTT; CDR3: CASSQGTEAFF
V: TRBV18; D: TRBD2; size: -; J: TRBJ2-2; length: 17; DNA: TGTGCCAGCTCACCGAGGAGCGGGAGAGGAGGGACCGGGGAGCTGTTTTTT; CDR3: CASSPRSGRGGTGELFF
V: TRBV4-1; D: TRBD1; size: -; J: TRBJ2-5; length: 15; DNA: TGCGCCAGCAGCCAAAGCCGGAAGGACAGGGGGACCCAGTACTTC; CDR3: CASSQSRKDRGTQYF
V: TRBV27; D: TRBD2; size: -; J: TRBJ2-3; length: 15; DNA: TGTGCCAGCAGTTTCGCGGGAGGGCGCACAGATACGCAGTATTTT; CDR3: CASSFAGGRTDTQYF
V: TRBV11-3; D: -; size: -; J: TRBJ2-1; length: 13; DNA: TGTGCCAGCAGCTTAGATCGACGGAATGAGCAGTTCTTC; CDR3: CASSLDRRNEQFF
V: TRBV5-5; D: -; size: -; J: TRBJ2-7; length: 20; DNA: TGTGCCAGCAGCTCCACCATTGACACGGTACGACCGTTGCCTTGGTACGAGCAGTACTTC; CDR3: CASSSTIDTVRPLPWYEQYF
V: TRBV28; D: TRBD1; size: -; J: TRBJ1-3; length: 14; DNA: TGTGCCAGCAGTATTTCAGGGGGCGGAAACACCATATATTTT; CDR3: CASSISGGGNTIYF
V: TRBV6-4; D: -; size: -; J: TRBJ2-2; length: 14; DNA: TGTGCCAGCAGTGCGTCGGAGAACACCGGGGAGCTGTTTTTT; CDR3: CASSASENTGELFF
V: TRBV19; D: TRBD1; size: -; J: TRBJ1-5; length: 14; DNA: TGTGCCAGTAGTCTAGGACAGGGCGTCGGGCCCCAGCATTTT; CDR3: CASSLGQGVGPQHF
V: TRBV7-9; D: -; size: -; J: TRBJ1-4; length: 13; DNA: TGTGCCAGCAGCTTAGCCAGGGGTGAAAAACTGTTTTTT; CDR3: CASSLARGEKLFF
V: TRBV28; D: TRBD1; size: -; J: TRBJ2-1; length: 12; DNA: TGTGCCAGCAGTATCCGACAGGGGGGGTCGTTCTTC; CDR3: CASSIRQGGSFF
V: TRBV7-9; D: TRBD2; size: once; J: TRBJ2-5; length: 17; DNA: TGTGCCAGCAGCCATAAACCCGGGACTAATGACCAAGAGACCCAGTACTTC; CDR3: CASSHKPGTNDQETQYF
V: TRBV6-5; D: TRBD1; size: -; J: TRBJ1-5; length: 14; DNA: TGTGCCAGCAGAGACAGGGGCCCCAATCAGCCCCAGCATTTT; CDR3: CASRDRGPNQPQHF
V: TRBV7-9; D: -; size: -; J: TRBJ2-5; length: 13; DNA: TGTGCCAGCAGCCAGCAGGGTAAGGAGACCCAGTACTTC; CDR3: CASSQQGKETQYF
V: TRBV5-5; D: -; size: -; J: TRBJ1-4; length: 13; DNA: TGTGCCAGCAGCTCAGGGTCTCTGGGTAGACTGTTTTTT; CDR3: CASSSGSLGRLFF
V: TRBV5-1; D: -; size: -; J: TRBJ1-1; length: 15; DNA: TGCGCCAGCAGCCCGCTTGGGAAAGGGAACACTGAAGCTTTCTTT; CDR3: CASSPLGKGNTEAFF
V: TRBV5-1; D: -; size: -; J: TRBJ2-2; length: 12; DNA: TGCGCCAGCAGCCCTTCAGCCGGGGAGCTGTTTTTT; CDR3: CASSPSAGELFF
V: TRBV9; D: TRBD2; size: -; J: TRBJ2-1; length: 15; DNA: TGTGCCAGCAGCGTAGAAGCGGGGGGGTACAATGAGCAGTTCTTC; CDR3: CASSVEAGGYNEQFF
V: TRBV5-1; D: TRBD1; size: -; J: TRBJ1-1; length: 14; DNA: TGCGCCAGCAGCTCCCAGGGGGTGGGCACTGAAGCTTTCTTT; CDR3: CASSSQGVGTEAFF
V: TRBV4-2; D: TRBD2; size: -; J: TRBJ2-5; length: 18; DNA: TGTGCCAGCAGCCAAGCGGCTAGCGGGAGAACCAGCCAAGAGACCCAGTACTTC; CDR3: CASSQAASGRTSQETQYF
V: TRBV18; D: -; size: few; J: TRBJ2-3; length: 15; DNA: TGTGCCAGCTCATTGGCGGGACTCCACACAGATACGCAGTATTTT; CDR3: CASSLAGLHTDTQYF
V: TRBV11-3; D: TRBD2; size: -; J: TRBJ2-5; length: 14; DNA: TGTGCCAGCAGCCGTGCTAGCGGACAAGAGACCCAGTACTTC; CDR3: CASSRASGQETQYF
V: TRBV28; D: -; size: -; J: TRBJ1-3; length: 15; DNA: TGTGCCAGCAGGGAGACAGCAAGCTCTGGAAACACCATATATTTT; CDR3: CASRETASSGNTIYF
V: TRBV29-1; D: -; size: -; J: TRBJ1-2; length: 14; DNA: TGCAGCGTCGACGGGACTGGGGGCTACTATGGCTACACCTTC; CDR3: CSVDGTGGYYGYTF
V: TRBV15; D: TRBD1; size: -; J: TRBJ1-1; length: 14; DNA: TGTGCCACCAGCAGAGATGGGGGACAGAGGGTAGCTTTCTTT; CDR3: CATSRDGGQRVAFF
V: TRBV19; D: -; size: few; J: TRBJ1-5; length: 15; DNA: TGTGCCAGTAGTATAGATCACGGGAGCAATCAGCCCCAGCATTTT; CDR3: CASSIDHGSNQPQHF
V: TRBV28; D: TRBD1; size: -; J: TRBJ1-1; length: 15; DNA: TGTGCCAGCAGCGGTAACCCGACAGGGTACACTGAAGCTTTCTTT; CDR3: CASSGNPTGYTEAFF
V: TRBV4-3; D: -; size: -; J: TRBJ2-3; length: 16; DNA: TGCGCCAGCAGCCAAGATCGCGGTGTGGGGGAGGATACGCAGTATTTT; CDR3: CASSQDRGVGEDTQYF
V: TRBV11-3; D: TRBD1; size: -; J: TRBJ2-3; length: 14; DNA: TGTGCCAGCAGCCTAGGTGGGACAGCAGATACGCAGTATTTT; CDR3: CASSLGGTADTQYF
V: TRBV28; D: TRBD2; size: -; J: TRBJ2-1; length: 12; DNA: TGTGCCAGCGGGGAGGGTCACGGTGAGCAGTTCTTC; CDR3: CASGEGHGEQFF
V: TRBV29-1; D: TRBD2; size: -; J: TRBJ2-1; length: 18; DNA: TGCAGCGTTGGCTATCATAGACTAGCGGGAGGGGTGGGCAATGAGCAGTTCTTC; CDR3: CSVGYHRLAGGVGNEQFF
V: TRBV10-3; D: -; size: -; J: TRBJ1-5; length: 14; DNA: TGTGCCATCAGTTCAGGGGCGGGCAATCAGCCCCAGCATTTT; CDR3: CAISSGAGNQPQHF
V: TRBV6-5; D: TRBD1; size: -; J: TRBJ2-2; length: 14; DNA: TGTGCCAGCACCGACAGGGTGACCACCGGGGAGCTGTTTTTT; CDR3: CASTDRVTTGELFF
V: TRBV19; D: -; size: -; J: TRBJ1-5; length: 16; DNA: TGTGCCAGTAGTAATATGTTTGGGGTCGTCGGGCAGCCCCAGCATTTT; CDR3: CASSNMFGVVGQPQHF
V: TRBV7-2; D: -; size: -; J: TRBJ1-1; length: 13; DNA: TGTGCCAGCAGCTTAACAGGTATCACTGAAGCTTTCTTT; CDR3: CASSLTGITEAFF
V: TRBV11-3; D: -; size: once; J: TRBJ2-1; length: 15; DNA: TGTGCCAGCAGCTTAGTCTTAGCGGACTACAATGAGCAGTTCTTC; CDR3: CASSLVLADYNEQFF
V: TRBV6-9; D: -; size: few; J: TRBJ2-2; length: 15; DNA: TGTGCCAGCAGTTATTCAGTCTCGTCCACCGGGGAGCTGTTTTTT; CDR3: CASSYSVSSTGELFF
V: TRBV7-8; D: -; size: once; J: TRBJ2-5; length: 14; DNA: TGTGCCAGCAGCTTTGCCTGGGGGGAAGAGACCCAGTACTTC; CDR3: CASSFAWGEETQYF
V: TRBV18; D: -; size: -; J: TRBJ1-5; length: 13; DNA: TGTGCCAGCTCACCGATTCTCGGACAGCCCCAGCATTTT; CDR3: CASSPILGQPQHF
V: TRBV27; D: -; size: once; J: TRBJ1-2; length: 15; DNA: TGTGCCAGCAGTTCTTTGGCAGGGTTCGGCTATGGCTACACCTTC; CDR3: CASSSLAGFGYGYTF
V: TRBV19; D: TRBD2; size: -; J: TRBJ2-1; length: 15; DNA: TGTGCCAGTAGGAAACTAGCGGGAGGGCTGAATGAGCAGTTCTTC; CDR3: CASRKLAGGLNEQFF
V: TRBV2; D: TRBD1; size: -; J: TRBJ2-1; length: 13; DNA: TGTGCCAGCAGTTCGTTACAGGGGGGTGAGCAGTTCTTC; CDR3: CASSSLQGGEQFF
V: TRBV27; D: -; size: -; J: TRBJ2-2; length: 20; DNA: TGTGCCAGCAGTTTATCGGGCCAGTATATCCTCTTCCAGAACACCGGGGAGCTGTTTTTT; CDR3: CASSLSGQYILFQNTGELFF
V: TRBV5-8; D: -; size: -; J: TRBJ2-4; length: 14; DNA: TGTGCCAGCAGCTTGGGGTCAGGTGACAACATTCAGTACTTC; CDR3: CASSLGSGDNIQYF